This note documents a single TCR beta chain sequence. The data are from a study of T cells expressing NK-cell markers. This CDR3 comprises 14 residues. Germline CDR1 reads MGHRA; CDR2 reads YSYEKL. TCRdb re-called the 5' RACE reads; every CDR3 protein appears as one record, without DNA. The repertoire shows some 390,000 distinct CDR3 sequences; the top ten hold around a tenth. The sequencing input was blood T cells: a sorted CD56 or NKG2C T cell subset, CD4+ or CD8+ T cells, or bulk PBMC T cells (not recorded which). The chain is built from TRBV4-1 and TRBJ2-3. The clonotype comes from a woman aged 50 to 60 in good health. The chain's CDR3 is CASSQPTSTDTQYF.